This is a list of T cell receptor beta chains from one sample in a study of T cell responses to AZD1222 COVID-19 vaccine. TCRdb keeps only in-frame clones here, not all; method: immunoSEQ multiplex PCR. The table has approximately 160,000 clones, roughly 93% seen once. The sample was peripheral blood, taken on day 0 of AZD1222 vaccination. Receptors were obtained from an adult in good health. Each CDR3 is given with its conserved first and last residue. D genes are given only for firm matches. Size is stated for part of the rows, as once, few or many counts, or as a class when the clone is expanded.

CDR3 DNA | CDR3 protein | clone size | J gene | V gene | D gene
TGTGCCAGCAGTGGACCGGGACAGCATATTACTAACTATGGCTACACCTTC | CASSGPGQHITNYGYTF | - | TRBJ1-2 | TRBV25-1 | TRBD1
TGTGCCAGCAGTCCCCGACTAGCTCTCACAGATACGCAGTATTTT | CASSPRLALTDTQYF | - | TRBJ2-3 | TRBV28 | TRBD2
TGTGCCAGCAGCTTTACGACAGGGGCGGGAGAAAAACTGTTTTTT | CASSFTTGAGEKLFF | - | TRBJ1-4 | TRBV9 | TRBD1
TGTGCCACCCAAGGCTATTTTGGAAACACCATATATTTT | CATQGYFGNTIYF | - | TRBJ1-3 | TRBV15 | -
TGTGCCAGCAGCTTGGATGGCAGGGGTCGGGATACGCAGTATTTT | CASSLDGRGRDTQYF | - | TRBJ2-3 | TRBV5-4 | -
TGTGCCAGCAGCTCGGACGGGTCCTACAATGAGCAGTTCTTC | CASSSDGSYNEQFF | - | TRBJ2-1 | TRBV5-5 | -
TGTGCCATCAGTGAATGGAAGGGGAGCTACGAGCAGTACTTC | CAISEWKGSYEQYF | - | TRBJ2-7 | TRBV10-3 | -
TGTGCCAGCAGTGAAGTGTGGGGAAATGAAAAACTGTTTTTT | CASSEVWGNEKLFF | - | TRBJ1-4 | TRBV2 | -
TGTGCCATCAAAACCGGGGCCTTAAGTTACGAGCAGTACTTC | CAIKTGALSYEQYF | - | TRBJ2-7 | TRBV10-3 | -
TGTGCCAGCAGTCGGGGACAGACTTATGGCTACACCTTC | CASSRGQTYGYTF | - | TRBJ1-2 | TRBV2 | TRBD1
TGCGCCAGCAGCTTGGTAACAGGGGCAAACACTGAAGCTTTCTTT | CASSLVTGANTEAFF | - | TRBJ1-1 | TRBV5-1 | TRBD1
TGTGCCAGCAGTTTAGCGGGAGGGCCCCAGCATTTT | CASSLAGGPQHF | - | TRBJ1-5 | TRBV12-3/TRBV12-4 | -
TGTGCCAGTAGTCCTTGGGACAGGGGAAACGGCTACACCTTC | CASSPWDRGNGYTF | - | TRBJ1-2 | TRBV19 | TRBD1
TGTGCCAGCAGCTTGGGCCCTGATTATGAGCAGTTCTTC | CASSLGPDYEQFF | - | TRBJ2-1 | TRBV5-6 | -
TGTGCCAGCAGCGGTACATATCAGGCGATGAACACCGGGGAGCTGTTTTTT | CASSGTYQAMNTGELFF | once | TRBJ2-2 | TRBV5-6 | -
TGTGCCACCCGGACAGAGGCCAACACTGAAGCTTTCTTT | CATRTEANTEAFF | once | TRBJ1-1 | TRBV11-2 | -
TGCAGCGTTCCCCCGGAAGTCGGCGGCTACACCTTC | CSVPPEVGGYTF | - | TRBJ1-2 | TRBV29-1 | -
TGCGCCAGCTCTCGGGACAGGGGGACCGGGGAGCTGTTTTTT | CASSRDRGTGELFF | - | TRBJ2-2 | TRBV5-1 | TRBD1
TGCGCCAGCAGCTTGGTGGAGCGGGGGAGCTCCTACGAGCAGTACTTC | CASSLVERGSSYEQYF | - | TRBJ2-7 | TRBV5-1 | TRBD2
TGTGCCAGCAGTGGGGGACAGGTGGGGCGGGAAAAACTGTTTTTT | CASSGGQVGREKLFF | - | TRBJ1-4 | TRBV2 | TRBD1
TGCGCCAGCAGCTCACAGGTAGACAATGAGCAGTTCTTC | CASSSQVDNEQFF | - | TRBJ2-1 | TRBV5-1 | -
TGTGCCAGCAGCCCCGCCGGATCACCCCTCCACTTT | CASSPAGSPLHF | - | TRBJ1-6 | TRBV5-6 | -
TGTGCCAGCAGTCCGGGACAGGCCCTTGGGGAACTGTTTTTT | CASSPGQALGELFF | - | TRBJ1-4 | TRBV27 | TRBD1
TGTGCCAGCAACCAGCCAAGCTCCTATAATTCACCCCTCCACTTT | CASNQPSSYNSPLHF | once | TRBJ1-6 | TRBV21-1 | -
TGTGCCAGCAGCCAAGCTCAAGGCGCGGGAACCGGGGAGCTGTTTTTT | CASSQAQGAGTGELFF | - | TRBJ2-2 | TRBV3-1/TRBV3-2 | -
TGTGCCAGCAGCGGACAGAAATACAATGAGCAGTTCTTC | CASSGQKYNEQFF | - | TRBJ2-1 | TRBV11-3 | -
TGTGCCAGCAGCTATTCTGCGGACAGGGGTAATGAAGCTTTCTTT | CASSYSADRGNEAFF | - | TRBJ1-1 | TRBV6-1 | TRBD1
TGTGCCAGCAATAGGGGACTAGCGGGGACCGGGGAGCTGTTTTTT | CASNRGLAGTGELFF | - | TRBJ2-2 | TRBV6-5 | TRBD2
TGTGCCAGCAGGCTCGTAGGGGCCCCTCGTCCTTTCTTT | CASRLVGAPRPFF | - | TRBJ1-1 | TRBV11-2 | -
TGTGCCAGCAGCTGGGGTTATCAGCCCCAGCATTTT | CASSWGYQPQHF | - | TRBJ1-5 | TRBV12-3/TRBV12-4 | -
TGTGCCAGCAGCTTAAATTGGGACAGGGACTATGGCTACACCTTC | CASSLNWDRDYGYTF | - | TRBJ1-2 | TRBV7-9 | TRBD1
TGCGCCAGCAGGTTGGAGAACTATGGCTACACCTTC | CASRLENYGYTF | - | TRBJ1-2 | TRBV5-1 | -
TGTGCCAGCAGAGAAACAGGGAGGAGGGAGACCCAGTACTTC | CASRETGRRETQYF | - | TRBJ2-5 | TRBV28 | -
TGTGCCAGCAGTTTTGAAGAGAATCAGCCCCAGCATTTT | CASSFEENQPQHF | - | TRBJ1-5 | TRBV6-5 | -
TGTGCCAGCAGGTTCGCGGGGGAAGACACAGATACGCAGTATTTT | CASRFAGEDTDTQYF | - | TRBJ2-3 | TRBV28 | TRBD2
TGTGCCAGCTCACCACTGCCCAGAGACTACGAGCAGTACTTC | CASSPLPRDYEQYF | - | TRBJ2-7 | TRBV18 | -
TGTGCCAGCAGTTACGACCGGGGGTACACTGAAGCTTTCTTT | CASSYDRGYTEAFF | once | TRBJ1-1 | TRBV6-2/TRBV6-3 | -
TGCGCCAGCAGCTGGGGACAGAACACTGAAGCTTTCTTT | CASSWGQNTEAFF | - | TRBJ1-1 | TRBV5-1 | -
TGTGCCAGCACCCAAGGGACAGGTGATCAGCCCCAGCATTTT | CASTQGTGDQPQHF | - | TRBJ1-5 | TRBV7-6 | TRBD1
TGTGCCAGCAGTCCACGGACCATGAACACTGAAGCTTTCTTT | CASSPRTMNTEAFF | - | TRBJ1-1 | TRBV6-6 | -
TGTGCCAGCAGCCAACGGATCCGACTCAGGGAACTCTCTGGAAACACCATATATTTT | CASSQRIRLRELSGNTIYF | - | TRBJ1-3 | TRBV3-1/TRBV3-2 | -
TGTGCCTGGAGAAAGGCAAAGAACTATGGCTACACCTTC | CAWRKAKNYGYTF | few | TRBJ1-2 | TRBV30 | -
TGTGCCAGCAGCTCACCCCACAATGAGCAGTTCTTC | CASSSPHNEQFF | - | TRBJ2-1 | TRBV11-2 | -
TGTGCCAGCAGCCCGCGTCTCACAGGGCGAGAGACCCAGTACTTC | CASSPRLTGRETQYF | - | TRBJ2-5 | TRBV4-2 | -
TGTGCCAGCAGTCCACGGAGGGGGCAGGCAAACACAGATACGCAGTATTTT | CASSPRRGQANTDTQYF | - | TRBJ2-3 | TRBV6-6 | -
TGCGCCAGCAGCTTGGACGGGGGATACTACAATGAGCAGTTCTTC | CASSLDGGYYNEQFF | - | TRBJ2-1 | TRBV5-1 | -
TGTGCCAGCAGTGAATCGCTAGCGGCTCGCAGGATGGAGCTGTTTTTT | CASSESLAARRMELFF | - | TRBJ2-2 | TRBV6-1 | TRBD2
TGTGCCAGCAGCTCCGCGGGTAGCGGGGCCTACGAGCAGTACTTC | CASSSAGSGAYEQYF | - | TRBJ2-7 | TRBV5-4 | TRBD2
TGCGCCAGCAGCTTTCTTGGGACAGGGGGCACCTTC | CASSFLGTGGTF | once | TRBJ1-2 | TRBV5-1 | TRBD1
TGTGCCAGCAGCTTAGAGACTAGCGGAAACTACGAGCAGTACTTC | CASSLETSGNYEQYF | - | TRBJ2-7 | TRBV7-6 | TRBD2
TGTGCCAGCAGCGTCGGGGGGGGTAGCTCCTACGAGCAGTACTTC | CASSVGGGSSYEQYF | few | TRBJ2-7 | TRBV11-3 | TRBD2
TGTGCCAGCAGGGGAGGGATAGCGGGGGTTTACAATGAGCAGTTCTTC | CASRGGIAGVYNEQFF | - | TRBJ2-1 | TRBV27 | TRBD2
TGTGCCAGCAGTGAGGTAGATGGCTACACCTTC | CASSEVDGYTF | - | TRBJ1-2 | TRBV25-1 | -
TGTGCCAGCAGCCGTATCGGACAGGGGGGAGAGACCCAGTACTTC | CASSRIGQGGETQYF | - | TRBJ2-5 | TRBV7-7 | TRBD1
TGTGCCAGTCGACTAGCGGGGGGCTGGGATGAGCAGTTCTTC | CASRLAGGWDEQFF | - | TRBJ2-1 | TRBV5-4 | TRBD2
TGTGCCAGCAGCCAAGACCAACCCTCCCGGGGGCGCTGGTGGTGGGACAATGAGCAGTTCTTC | CASSQDQPSRGRWWWDNEQFF | - | TRBJ2-1 | TRBV14 | -
TGTGCCAGCAGCTTGGCCGACGGGGTGGTCAATAATGAGCAGTTCTTC | CASSLADGVVNNEQFF | - | TRBJ2-1 | TRBV5-4 | -
TGTGCCAGCGGGGGAACCGGGACAGGGGTTCGTGAGCAGTACTTC | CASGGTGTGVREQYF | - | TRBJ2-7 | TRBV6-5 | TRBD1
TGCGCCAGCAGCCCCGCCGTGTGGGGACTAGCGGGGGGGCCAGACACCGGGGAGCTGTTTTTT | CASSPAVWGLAGGPDTGELFF | - | TRBJ2-2 | TRBV4-3 | TRBD2
TGTGCCAGCAGCTTAGGGGCACGGGGGGCCCATGGCTACGAGCAGTACTTC | CASSLGARGAHGYEQYF | - | TRBJ2-7 | TRBV11-3 | -